The clone carrying this T cell receptor (beta chain) appeared a single time. Original processing notes: Reference gene primers were amplified, and this amplification served to estimate nucleated cell counts. The assay was immunoSEQ multiplex PCR, and TCRdb's table has in-frame clones only and misses some. Clone size and the V and J calls come from that table; the DNA yielded D and trimming. The data show under 450,000 clones, with about nine tenths seen just once and just over 0.85% held by the top ten. This CDR3 is built from 11 residues. V was shortened by 3 bases and J by 7 bases, with 7 bases between the two germline ends. The age range of participants was about 18 to 95 years, with residence in about two dozen US areas. The study recruited exposed participants who had met a COVID-19 case within 2 weeks before entry. This record belongs to a study of blood T cell repertoires in COVID-19. Study-level information: Sources were T cells, B-cell-depleted T cells, or PBMCs; the material itself was cDNA or gDNA.

The gene calls are TRBV12-3 or TRBV12-4 and TRBJ2-7; D is uncertain. This TCR derives from a woman between 40 and 55 years old who had been exposed to COVID-19. The specimen was PBMCs or T cells enriched from blood (not recorded which). The CDR3 is CASSFSMEQYF. The DNA of the CDR3 is TGTGCCAGCAGTTTTAGTATGGAGCAGTACTTC.